This T cell receptor (beta chain) came from a study of shared clonotypes between healthy human individuals. As for the study in general: Donor composition was a couple of women and a few men, aged 18 to 49. Each donor's CD8 memory used one plate, CD8 naive two, each CD4 subset three. Study-wide results and limits: Some naive CD4 clonotypes, roughly 5%, turned up in common across a handful of donors. In contrast to clonotypes shared by all four donors, non-shared clonotypes had lower generation probabilities.

This clone was seen just once. The antigen remains undetermined. The V gene's germline CDR1 is ENHRY and CDR2 SYGVKD. V was pared by 10 bases and J by 8 bases, with 19 bases of the junction left unmatched. This CDR3 comprises 17 residues. Method: immunoSEQ multiplex PCR; TCRdb's copy keeps in-frame clones and lacks some. The table has hundreds of thousands of clones, more than 70% seen once. Sequencing was performed on memory CD4+ T cells sorted from blood. Sample subset: CD45RA-negative fraction. The TCR comes from a woman aged 25 to 45 in good health. The gene calls are TRBV10-3 and TRBJ2-3; 12 bases are shared with TRBD1. The DNA for the CDR3 is TGTGCCACCTTAAACGTGGGGACAGGGGGCCTGGTTGGTACGCAGTATTTT. Its protein is CATLNVGTGGLVGTQYF.